The rows below give T cell receptor beta chains drawn from one sample of a study of CD8 T cells in ankylosing spondylitis. Each CDR3 protein gets one entry after TCRdb re-called the 5' RACE reads with MiXCR. The data hold fewer than 130,000 distinct CDR3 sequences, with 20% to 30% observed a single time. The sequencing sample was made of synovial fluid, either unsorted or a sorted T cell fraction (not recorded which). These receptor sequences come from a male donor with ankylosing spondylitis. Both conserved end residues are part of each CDR3. Each record gives: J gene, D gene, clone size, V gene, CDR3 DNA, CDR3 protein. A D gene is named only where the DNA matches it firmly. Clone size appears in some rows only: once, few, many, or a class for an expanded clone.

TRBJ1-1 NA many TRBV11-2 TGTGCCAGCAGCTTAGATCAAATGAGGGGGTGGAAAGCTTTCTTT CASSLDQMRGWKAFF
TRBJ1-2 NA NA TRBV6-1 TGTGCCAGCAGTGAAGCGGTGGACAGCGACTATGGCTACACCTTC CASSEAVDSDYGYTF
TRBJ2-1 NA NA TRBV24-1 TGTGCCACCAGTGGCCGTTTCCCGGGACCCTACAATGAGCAGTTCTTC CATSGRFPGPYNEQFF
TRBJ2-3 TRBD1 many TRBV7-2 TGTGCCAGCAGCTTGCAGGGGGACACAGATACGCAGTATTTT CASSLQGDTDTQYF
TRBJ1-2 NA NA TRBV5-1 TGCGCCAGCAGACTCACCCCGGACAGCTATGGCTACACCTTC CASRLTPDSYGYTF
TRBJ1-5 TRBD1 NA TRBV6-1 TGTGCCAGCAGAGCGACAGGGGCGAGCAATCAGCCCCAGCATTTC CASRATGASNQPQHF
TRBJ2-5 NA few TRBV20-1 TGCAGTGCTGGGGGTGAGGGAGCGACCCAAGAGACCCAGTACTTC CSAGGEGATQETQYF
TRBJ1-5 NA NA TRBV4-1 TGCGCCAGCAGCCAAGATGGGAACCTTTATAGCAATCAGCCCCAGCATTTT CASSQDGNLYSNQPQHF
TRBJ2-5 TRBD1 many TRBV5-1 TGCGCCAGCAGCTTTGGTGTGGCAGGGGGCTTCCAAGAGACCCAGTACTTC CASSFGVAGGFQETQYF
TRBJ1-1 NA NA TRBV21-1 TGTGCCAGCAGCAAAGTTGAATGGCCTGAAGAAGCTTTCTTT CASSKVEWPEEAFF
TRBJ1-5 NA many TRBV6-1 TGTGCCAGCAGTGAAGGGAATCAGCCCCAGCATTTT CASSEGNQPQHF
TRBJ2-5 TRBD2 many TRBV12-3/TRBV12-4 TGTGCCAGCAGTTTAAGCGGGAGGGCCGGAGAGACCCAGTACTTC CASSLSGRAGETQYF
TRBJ2-5 NA NA TRBV6-5 TGTGCCAGCAGTTCCCTTACGGGACCAACTCTGCTAAAGACCCAGTACTTC CASSSLTGPTLLKTQYF
TRBJ2-4 TRBD2 few TRBV7-9 TGTGCCAGCAGCTGGACTAGTCCCGCGGGGACCAAAAACATTCAGTACTTC CASSWTSPAGTKNIQYF
TRBJ1-1 NA many TRBV5-1 TGCGCCAGCAGCCCCCGAGAGGGGGGGAACACTGAAGCTTTCTTT CASSPREGGNTEAFF
TRBJ2-1 TRBD2 NA TRBV5-1 TGCGCCAGCAGCCAATGGAGCGGGAGGGTGACCTACAATGAGCAGTTCTTC CASSQWSGRVTYNEQFF
TRBJ1-5 NA few TRBV24-1 TGTGCCACCAGTGATTCACAGGGTGGGAGGAATCAGCCCCAGCATTTT CATSDSQGGRNQPQHF
TRBJ1-1 NA many TRBV7-9 TGTGCCAGCAGCACCAGCCGCGGACGGGAAATCTTT CASSTSRGREIF
TRBJ2-6 NA few TRBV7-9 TGTGCCAGCAGCCCCAGGAGCTCTGGGGCCAACGTCCTGACTTTC CASSPRSSGANVLTF
TRBJ2-3 TRBD2 few TRBV7-7 TGTGCCAGCAGCTCGGGACTAGCGTTTAGCACAGATACGCAGTATTTT CASSSGLAFSTDTQYF